Listed below are T cell receptor beta chains from one sample, sequenced in a study of T-cell memory formation after mild COVID-19. One entry per CDR3 protein, called by TCRdb with MiXCR from the 5' RACE reads. The table shows roughly 250,000 distinct CDR3 sequences, with over 15% occurring only once. Sequences were obtained from PBMCs or a T cell subset sorted from them (not recorded which). The receptors stem from a man younger than 35 who had mild COVID-19 (a few samples of this study predate the infection). Cell type and time point are not known. Both conserved end residues are trimmed from each CDR3.

V gene	J gene	CDR3 protein
TRBV7-2	TRBJ2-3	ASSLAPYPDTQY
TRBV7-2	TRBJ1-5	ASSLDQGLQH
TRBV29-1	TRBJ1-4	SARTGAEKLF
TRBV12-3/TRBV12-4	TRBJ1-5	ASSLATQGMGQPQH
TRBV12-3/TRBV12-4	TRBJ2-7	ASSFSRSNSYEQY
TRBV7-8	TRBJ2-7	ASSSSGQGNEQY
TRBV7-9	TRBJ1-2	ASSLETNYGYT
TRBV7-2	TRBJ1-2	ASSLVPGQGSAEGGYT
TRBV27	TRBJ2-7	ASSFKGGYEQY
TRBV4-1	TRBJ1-5	ASSQGAGYNQPQH
TRBV12-3/TRBV12-4	TRBJ2-5	ASSLPGVQETQY
TRBV3-1	TRBJ2-1	ASSQGTGGYEQF
TRBV6-2/TRBV6-3	TRBJ2-5	ASSFLAGAEETQY
TRBV7-8	TRBJ2-5	ASSLRAFRETQY
TRBV4-3	TRBJ2-5	ASSQGGRLAGAETQY
TRBV18	TRBJ2-3	ASSQLRTGSTDTQY
TRBV7-9	TRBJ2-5	ASSSPIQTQY
TRBV4-3	TRBJ2-1	ASSQGGIPGYNEQF
TRBV27	TRBJ2-6	ASSLLGGTGANVLT
TRBV20-1	TRBJ1-3	SAATGFSGNTIY
TRBV3-1	TRBJ1-2	ASSQDRSEFYGYT
TRBV20-1	TRBJ2-3	SASSAGTAITDTQY
TRBV6-2/TRBV6-3	TRBJ2-6	ASTRQGVVSGANVLT
TRBV6-2/TRBV6-3	TRBJ1-1	ASSYSSRGVRMNTEAF
TRBV20-1	TRBJ2-1	SARVSGGPGSYNEQF
TRBV6-5	TRBJ1-2	ASSYSTGTSYGYT
TRBV4-1	TRBJ2-2	ASSRLRVTGELF
TRBV6-4	TRBJ2-2	ASSDGTSTGELF
TRBV7-9	TRBJ2-3	ASSPPTPGWGTQY
TRBV6-1	TRBJ1-2	ASSEIQTINYGYT